These T cell receptor beta chains were read from a single sample in a study of T-cell reconstitution after alpha-beta-depleted transplantation in children. TCRdb redid the calling of the PCR reads with MiXCR, one entry per CDR3 protein. The repertoire has approximately 110,000 distinct CDR3 sequences, 20% to 25% of them found once; the top ten carry under 12%. Material: PBMCs, mostly from graft donor cells, obtained 180 days after TCRalphabeta/CD19-depleted stem cell transplant. The receptor set was obtained from a male patient aged 2 to 10 who had a stem cell transplant for chronic granulomatous disease, so the T cells may come from the graft donor. Each CDR3 is given with its conserved first and last residue. Fields, in order: clone size, V gene, D gene, J gene, CDR3 DNA, CDR3 protein. A D gene is named only where the DNA matches it firmly. Clone size appears in some rows only: once, few, many, or a class for an expanded clone.

few	TRBV20-1	TRBD1	TRBJ2-3	TGCAGTGCTGCCTACAGGGGATTGGGCACAGATACGCAGTATTTT	CSAAYRGLGTDTQYF
NA	TRBV7-9	NA	TRBJ2-1	TGTGCCAGCAGCTTAGCTCAGGGCGTGAATGAGCAGTTCTTC	CASSLAQGVNEQFF
many	TRBV7-9	NA	TRBJ2-1	TGTGCCAGCAGCATCCGGGTAAATGAGCAGTTCTTC	CASSIRVNEQFF
NA	TRBV29-1	TRBD1	TRBJ2-1	TGCAGCGCCCCTCGGACAGGGCAGGTAGATGAGCAGTTCTTC	CSAPRTGQVDEQFF
few	TRBV4-2	NA	TRBJ2-1	TGTGCCAGCAGCCTCGGCCTACTCTGCAATGAGCAGTTCTTC	CASSLGLLCNEQFF
many	TRBV20-1	NA	TRBJ1-1	TGCAGTGCTAGGGAATTACAGGGTAAGGGCACTGAAGCTTTCTTT	CSARELQGKGTEAFF
NA	TRBV5-1	NA	TRBJ2-1	TGCGCCAGCAGCTTGGCCGAGGGGTCAAAGCAGTTCTTC	CASSLAEGSKQFF
many	TRBV5-6	NA	TRBJ1-1	TGTGCCAGCAGCTTGCACCCTGGCGGGACTGAAGCTTTCTTT	CASSLHPGGTEAFF
NA	TRBV12-3/TRBV12-4	NA	TRBJ2-7	TGTGCCAGCAGTCAAGCGTTGGGGGAGCAGTACTTC	CASSQALGEQYF
many	TRBV7-2	TRBD1	TRBJ1-2	TGTGCCAGCAGATTTACAGGGGAGGGCTACACCTTC	CASRFTGEGYTF
few	TRBV15	NA	TRBJ1-6	TGTGCCACCAGCAACCCTGGCCGTGGGGATTCACCCCTCCACTTT	CATSNPGRGDSPLHF
many	TRBV20-1	NA	TRBJ1-2	TGCAGTGCTAGGGCGACGGGTTTCTCTGCCTATGGCTACACCTTC	CSARATGFSAYGYTF
NA	TRBV4-2	NA	TRBJ2-5	TGTGCCAGCAGCCAAGGGGGACGCCTCTCGTCCCAGTACTTC	CASSQGGRLSSQYF
many	TRBV12-3/TRBV12-4	NA	TRBJ2-2	TGTGCCAGCAGTAACAGGGTGGGTTGGACCGGGGAGCTGTTTTTT	CASSNRVGWTGELFF
NA	TRBV9	NA	TRBJ2-1	TGTGCCAGCAGCCCCGGGAGAGCGTCTAATGAGCAGTTCTTC	CASSPGRASNEQFF
many	TRBV5-1	TRBD2	TRBJ2-3	TGCGCCAGCAGCGTAGCGGGAGACAGCACAGATACGCAGTATTTT	CASSVAGDSTDTQYF
NA	TRBV29-1	NA	TRBJ2-1	TGCAGCGTTGACCCGGGACTGAACAATGAGCAGTTCTTC	CSVDPGLNNEQFF
once	TRBV15	TRBD2	TRBJ2-4	TGTGCCACCAGGACGTCGAGCGGGGCCGACCGAGGGAACATTCAGTACTTC	CATRTSSGADRGNIQYF
NA	TRBV6-5	NA	TRBJ2-7	TGTGCCAGCAGTTATAATGCGGGGGAGCAGTACTTC	CASSYNAGEQYF